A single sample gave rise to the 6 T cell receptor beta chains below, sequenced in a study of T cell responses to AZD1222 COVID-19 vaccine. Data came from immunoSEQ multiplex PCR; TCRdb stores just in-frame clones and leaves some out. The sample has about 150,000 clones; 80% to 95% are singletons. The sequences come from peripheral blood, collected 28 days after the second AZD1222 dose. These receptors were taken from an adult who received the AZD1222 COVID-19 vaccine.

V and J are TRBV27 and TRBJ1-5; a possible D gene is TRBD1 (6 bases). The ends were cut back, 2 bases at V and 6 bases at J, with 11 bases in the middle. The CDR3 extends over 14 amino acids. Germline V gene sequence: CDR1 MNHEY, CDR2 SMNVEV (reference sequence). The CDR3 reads CASSLGGAGQPQHF. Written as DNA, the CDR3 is TGTGCCAGCAGTTTAGGGGGGGCGGGTCAGCCCCAGCATTTT.

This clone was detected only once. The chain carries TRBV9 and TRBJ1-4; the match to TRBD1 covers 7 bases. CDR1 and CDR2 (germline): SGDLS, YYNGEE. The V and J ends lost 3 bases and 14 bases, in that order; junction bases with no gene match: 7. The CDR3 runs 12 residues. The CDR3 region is CASSATGKDLFF. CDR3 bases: TGTGCCAGCAGCGCGACAGGGAAAGACCTGTTTTTT.

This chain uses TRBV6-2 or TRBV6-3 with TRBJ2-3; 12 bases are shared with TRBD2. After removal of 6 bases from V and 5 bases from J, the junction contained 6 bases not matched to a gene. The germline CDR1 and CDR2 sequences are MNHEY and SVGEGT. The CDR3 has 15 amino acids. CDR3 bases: TGTGCCAGCAGCTTACTAGCGGGAGGTCAAGATACGCAGTATTTT. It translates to CASSLLAGGQDTQYF.

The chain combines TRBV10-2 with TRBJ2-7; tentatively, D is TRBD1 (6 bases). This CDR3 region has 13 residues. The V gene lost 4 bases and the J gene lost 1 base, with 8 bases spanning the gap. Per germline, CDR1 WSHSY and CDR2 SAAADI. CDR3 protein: CASSAGTSYEQYF. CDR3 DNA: TGCGCCAGCAGTGCCGGGACATCCTACGAGCAGTACTTC.

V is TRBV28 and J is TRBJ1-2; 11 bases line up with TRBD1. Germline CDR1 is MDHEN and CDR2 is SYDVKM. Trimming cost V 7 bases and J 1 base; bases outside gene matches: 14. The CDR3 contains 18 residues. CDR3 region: CASTIFPGQGAFNYGYTF. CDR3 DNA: TGTGCCAGCACCATTTTCCCCGGACAGGGGGCCTTTAACTATGGCTACACCTTC.

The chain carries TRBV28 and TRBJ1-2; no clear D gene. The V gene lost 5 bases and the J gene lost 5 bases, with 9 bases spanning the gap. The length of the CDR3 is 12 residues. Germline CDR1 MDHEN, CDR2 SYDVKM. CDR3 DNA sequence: TGTGCCAGCAGTCCCCCAGAGTATGGCTACACCTTC. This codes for CASSPPEYGYTF.